The rows below give T cell receptor beta chains drawn from one sample of a study of cytomegalovirus exposure and HLA in healthy donors. Clones were sequenced by immunoSEQ multiplex PCR, and TCRdb holds only the in-frame ones, with some missing. In the table there are roughly 130,000 clones, approximately 80% of which are singletons. Source material: PBMCs. These receptors all stem from a male donor in good health and CMV-seropositive. Each CDR3 is given with its conserved first and last residue. The order of the fields is CDR3 protein, V gene, J gene.

CASRGTGGNTIYF	TRBV27	TRBJ1-3
CASSPQGQGVNEQFF	TRBV11-3	TRBJ2-1
CASSIGSQGSADTQYF	TRBV19	TRBJ2-3
CASSYPGGGETQYF	TRBV6-5	TRBJ2-5
CAISDRGSSTDTQYF	TRBV10-3	TRBJ2-3
CASSLAGRYHGYTF	TRBV13	TRBJ1-2
CASSKVRGLNGYTF	TRBV21-1	TRBJ1-2
CASSSGVGAVEKLFF	TRBV6-5	TRBJ1-4
CASSQRRDLSDEQYF	TRBV4-2	TRBJ2-7
CASTEAGGMGEQYF	TRBV28	TRBJ2-7
CASSEKAGEQFF	TRBV5-1	TRBJ2-1
CASSLGTGGFKYTDTQYF	TRBV5-1	TRBJ2-3
CASARGGGTEAFF	TRBV9	TRBJ1-1
CASSSGQTNSPLHF	TRBV5-6	TRBJ1-6
CAISEDRTGDQPQHF	TRBV10-3	TRBJ1-5
CASSIGTSGGYSYNEQFF	TRBV19	TRBJ2-1
CASGTGDSGANVLTF	TRBV5-1	TRBJ2-6
CASRTRGTGENYGYTF	TRBV7-9	TRBJ1-2
CASSQVPSGSTDTQYF	TRBV14	TRBJ2-3
CASSTTSYEQYF	TRBV11-1	TRBJ2-7
CSVEDRGGHEAFF	TRBV29-1	TRBJ1-1
CASSSSGSYEQYF	TRBV27	TRBJ2-7
CAWLGVFGSPLHF	TRBV30	TRBJ1-6
CASSEVLTNYGYTF	TRBV28	TRBJ1-2
CASSGGLPTGANVLTF	TRBV2	TRBJ2-6
CASSSPGLADTQYF	TRBV27	TRBJ2-3
CATRSGARYEPYF	TRBV15	TRBJ2-7
CASSLGPLGKAGIANLQQFF	TRBV5-8	TRBJ2-1
CASSLGDTSGNTIYF	TRBV5-1	TRBJ1-3
CASSPRLKAGGPYEQYF	TRBV14	TRBJ2-7
CASSQSLGGTGLSSGNTIYF	TRBV23-1	TRBJ1-3
CASSPAGGRTDTQYF	TRBV7-2	TRBJ2-3
CSVGPGNTGELFF	TRBV29-1	TRBJ2-2
CASSPLNSGSYEQYF	TRBV28	TRBJ2-7
CASSPGLAGDWGTGTARETQYF	TRBV7-6	TRBJ2-5